These T cell receptor beta chains were read from a single sample in a study of OX40 agonist ivuxolimab in advanced cancers. Profiling relied on immunoSEQ multiplex PCR, and the TCRdb table lists in-frame clones only, not all of them. There are roughly 65,000 clones in the sample; around 86% occur only once, and 0.3% to 0.4% lies in the top ten. Specimen: CD4+ or CD8+ T cells sorted from blood, collected in a trial of the OX40 agonist ivuxolimab. The receptors come from an adult with an advanced solid tumor such as melanoma, head and neck, liver or kidney cancer. CDR3s include the opening cysteine and the closing phenylalanine or tryptophan. Fields, in order: V gene, clone size, D gene, J gene, CDR3 protein, CDR3 DNA. A D gene is named only where the DNA matches it firmly. The size of a clone is reported for some rows only, either as once, few or many, or as a class for expanded clones.

v_gene: TRBV6-1; abundance: once; d_gene: NA; j_gene: TRBJ2-7; CDR3aa: CASSPSDSYHYEQYF; CDR3nt: TGTGCCAGCAGTCCCTCGGACAGTTATCACTACGAGCAGTACTTC
v_gene: TRBV14; abundance: NA; d_gene: TRBD2; j_gene: TRBJ2-5; CDR3aa: CASSQVEGLAGQETQYF; CDR3nt: TGTGCCAGCAGCCAAGTTGAGGGACTAGCGGGCCAAGAGACCCAGTACTTC
v_gene: TRBV18; abundance: NA; d_gene: NA; j_gene: TRBJ1-2; CDR3aa: CASSPIENRVKGYTF; CDR3nt: TGTGCCAGCTCACCAATAGAAAACAGGGTGAAAGGCTACACCTTC
v_gene: TRBV23-1; abundance: NA; d_gene: NA; j_gene: TRBJ2-7; CDR3aa: CASSHSGHIHEQYF; CDR3nt: TGCGCCAGCAGCCATTCGGGACACATCCACGAGCAGTACTTC
v_gene: TRBV19; abundance: NA; d_gene: NA; j_gene: TRBJ1-2; CDR3aa: CASTNGGHYGYTF; CDR3nt: TGTGCCAGTACCAATGGGGGTCACTATGGCTACACCTTC
v_gene: TRBV5-4; abundance: NA; d_gene: NA; j_gene: TRBJ1-1; CDR3aa: CASSLAGAGHTEAFF; CDR3nt: TGTGCCAGCAGCTTGGCCGGGGCAGGGCACACTGAAGCTTTCTTT
v_gene: TRBV5-1; abundance: once; d_gene: NA; j_gene: TRBJ1-2; CDR3aa: CASSLTMRRPNYGYTF; CDR3nt: TGCGCCAGCAGCTTGACCATGAGACGGCCTAACTATGGCTACACCTTC
v_gene: TRBV5-6; abundance: NA; d_gene: TRBD1; j_gene: TRBJ2-2; CDR3aa: CASSLRTGGTGELFF; CDR3nt: TGTGCCAGCAGCTTGAGGACAGGGGGAACCGGGGAGCTGTTTTTT
v_gene: TRBV7-2; abundance: once; d_gene: NA; j_gene: TRBJ2-1; CDR3aa: CASSPTFTSYNEQFF; CDR3nt: TGTGCCAGCAGCCCCACTTTTACCTCCTACAATGAGCAGTTCTTC
v_gene: TRBV25-1; abundance: NA; d_gene: TRBD1; j_gene: TRBJ1-1; CDR3aa: CASSDDRGNTEAFF; CDR3nt: TGTGCCAGCAGTGATGACAGGGGGAACACTGAAGCTTTCTTT
v_gene: TRBV6-1; abundance: NA; d_gene: TRBD1; j_gene: TRBJ2-7; CDR3aa: CASSERQGRPIFYEQYF; CDR3nt: TGTGCCAGCAGTGAAAGACAGGGTCGCCCCATCTTCTACGAGCAGTACTTC
v_gene: TRBV6-5; abundance: NA; d_gene: NA; j_gene: TRBJ1-5; CDR3aa: CASSFDLNQPQHF; CDR3nt: TGTGCCAGCAGTTTCGACCTCAATCAGCCCCAGCATTTT
v_gene: TRBV7-3; abundance: few; d_gene: NA; j_gene: TRBJ1-1; CDR3aa: CASSLLGPNTEAFF; CDR3nt: TGTGCCAGCAGCTTACTAGGTCCGAACACTGAAGCTTTCTTT
v_gene: TRBV5-8; abundance: once; d_gene: NA; j_gene: TRBJ2-4; CDR3aa: CASSLGDTSRAIQYF; CDR3nt: TGTGCCAGCAGCTTGGGGGACACCAGTAGAGCCATTCAGTACTTC
v_gene: TRBV7-2; abundance: NA; d_gene: NA; j_gene: TRBJ1-4; CDR3aa: CASSLDKGPGAGKLFF; CDR3nt: TGTGCCAGCAGCTTAGATAAGGGGCCCGGGGCTGGAAAACTGTTTTTT
v_gene: TRBV6-5; abundance: once; d_gene: TRBD2; j_gene: TRBJ2-7; CDR3aa: CASSYSGRGTSYEQYF; CDR3nt: TGTGCCAGCAGTTACAGTGGGCGGGGGACCTCCTACGAGCAGTACTTC
v_gene: TRBV7-9; abundance: NA; d_gene: NA; j_gene: TRBJ1-6; CDR3aa: CASSATGVDNSPLHF; CDR3nt: TGTGCCAGCAGCGCTACGGGAGTTGATAATTCACCCCTCCACTTT
v_gene: TRBV5-4; abundance: NA; d_gene: TRBD1; j_gene: TRBJ2-2; CDR3aa: CASSPDRGSGTTGELFF; CDR3nt: TGTGCCAGCAGCCCGGACAGGGGCTCCGGGACTACCGGGGAGCTGTTTTTT
v_gene: TRBV5-5; abundance: NA; d_gene: NA; j_gene: TRBJ2-4; CDR3aa: CASSLAADLAKNIQYF; CDR3nt: TGTGCCAGCAGCTTGGCAGCGGACCTAGCCAAAAACATTCAGTACTTC
v_gene: TRBV5-6; abundance: NA; d_gene: TRBD1; j_gene: TRBJ1-1; CDR3aa: CASSLRLIQGGSAFF; CDR3nt: TGTGCCAGCAGCCTACGGCTAATCCAGGGGGGCTCAGCTTTCTTT
v_gene: TRBV7-8; abundance: NA; d_gene: NA; j_gene: TRBJ1-5; CDR3aa: CASSLLSLTSNSNQPQHF; CDR3nt: TGTGCCAGCAGCCTCCTTTCCCTCACCTCCAATAGCAATCAGCCCCAGCATTTT
v_gene: TRBV5-1; abundance: once; d_gene: NA; j_gene: TRBJ1-6; CDR3aa: CASSLPGVNSPLHF; CDR3nt: TGCGCCAGCAGCTTGCCGGGGGTAAATTCACCCCTCCACTTT
v_gene: TRBV15; abundance: NA; d_gene: NA; j_gene: TRBJ2-3; CDR3aa: CATSRAGVTDTQYF; CDR3nt: TGTGCCACCAGCAGAGCGGGGGTCACAGATACGCAGTATTTT
v_gene: TRBV9; abundance: NA; d_gene: TRBD1; j_gene: TRBJ1-3; CDR3aa: CASSFSPSGTGLSSGNTIYF; CDR3nt: TGTGCCAGCAGCTTCTCTCCCTCCGGGACAGGGTTAAGTTCTGGAAACACCATATATTTT
v_gene: TRBV5-1; abundance: NA; d_gene: TRBD2; j_gene: TRBJ2-5; CDR3aa: CASSLGRNSGGFQETQYF; CDR3nt: TGCGCCAGCAGCTTGGGGCGTAATAGCGGGGGGTTTCAAGAGACCCAGTACTTC
v_gene: TRBV7-3; abundance: NA; d_gene: TRBD1; j_gene: TRBJ1-1; CDR3aa: CASSPHPQGRISEAFF; CDR3nt: TGTGCCAGCAGCCCCCACCCACAGGGGAGGATTTCTGAAGCTTTCTTT
v_gene: TRBV9; abundance: NA; d_gene: TRBD2; j_gene: TRBJ2-1; CDR3aa: CASSVVGLAGGLEQFF; CDR3nt: TGTGCCAGCAGCGTAGTTGGACTAGCGGGGGGGCTTGAGCAGTTCTTC
v_gene: TRBV4-1; abundance: NA; d_gene: NA; j_gene: TRBJ1-5; CDR3aa: CASSQPRGPQHF; CDR3nt: TGCGCCAGCAGCCAGCCCCGAGGGCCCCAGCATTTT
v_gene: TRBV21-1; abundance: NA; d_gene: NA; j_gene: TRBJ1-2; CDR3aa: CASSKDAHLTYTF; CDR3nt: TGTGCCAGCAGCAAAGATGCGCACCTTACCTACACCTTC
v_gene: TRBV18; abundance: once; d_gene: TRBD1; j_gene: TRBJ2-2; CDR3aa: CASSPGGTGVGFTGELFF; CDR3nt: TGTGCCAGCTCACCTGGTGGGACAGGGGTTGGCTTCACCGGGGAGCTGTTTTTT
v_gene: TRBV2; abundance: once; d_gene: NA; j_gene: TRBJ2-7; CDR3aa: CASRVGATYEQYF; CDR3nt: TGTGCCAGCAGGGTGGGGGCGACCTACGAGCAGTACTTC
v_gene: TRBV2; abundance: NA; d_gene: NA; j_gene: TRBJ1-2; CDR3aa: CASSMSNYGYTF; CDR3nt: TGTGCCAGCAGTATGTCTAACTATGGCTACACCTTC
v_gene: TRBV28; abundance: NA; d_gene: NA; j_gene: TRBJ1-2; CDR3aa: CATWGNYGYTF; CDR3nt: TGTGCCACCTGGGGGAACTATGGCTACACCTTC